A selection of T cell receptor beta chains follows, all from one sample in a study of cytomegalovirus exposure and HLA in healthy donors. Profiled with immunoSEQ multiplex PCR; TCRdb holds only in-frame clones, not every one. The sample comprises approximately 150,000 clones, roughly three quarters of which are singletons, and approximately 3% rests with the top ten. Input material: PBMCs. Every receptor here comes from a male donor in good health and CMV-seronegative. The CDR3 runs from the conserved cysteine through the conserved F or W. D genes are given only for firm matches. Clone size is stated in some rows and not others, as once, few, many or a class when expanded.

TRBD1	TRBV10-3	TRBJ1-1	once	CAINEQGAVAFF	TGTGCCATCAACGAACAGGGGGCCGTAGCTTTCTTT
NA	TRBV10-2	TRBJ1-1	NA	CASSSDMLEAFF	TGCGCCAGCAGTTCGGACATGCTTGAAGCTTTCTTT
TRBD1	TRBV2	TRBJ1-2	NA	CASSPRQGAGYGYTF	TGTGCCAGCAGTCCTCGACAGGGGGCGGGCTATGGCTACACCTTC
TRBD2	TRBV15	TRBJ2-5	NA	CATSRARGGQETQYF	TGTGCCACCAGCAGAGCTCGCGGGGGGCAAGAGACCCAGTACTTC
TRBD1	TRBV18	TRBJ2-5	NA	CASSPNRGETQYF	TGTGCCAGCTCACCAAACAGGGGAGAGACCCAGTACTTC
TRBD1	TRBV5-1	TRBJ2-7	NA	CASSLATGDPDYEQYF	TGCGCCAGCAGCTTGGCCACAGGGGACCCTGACTACGAGCAGTACTTC
TRBD2	TRBV7-3	TRBJ2-7	NA	CASSWGGGRSTYEQYF	TGTGCCAGCAGCTGGGGGGGCGGGAGGTCAACCTACGAGCAGTACTTC
NA	TRBV27	TRBJ1-1	NA	CASSPRAGVNTEAFF	TGTGCCAGCAGCCCTAGAGCAGGGGTGAACACTGAAGCTTTCTTT
TRBD1	TRBV9	TRBJ2-1	NA	CASSETGGYNEQFF	TGTGCCAGCAGCGAGACAGGGGGGTACAATGAGCAGTTCTTC
TRBD1	TRBV6-1	TRBJ1-6	NA	CASRTDRVHNSPLHF	TGTGCCAGCAGAACAGACAGGGTCCATAATTCACCCCTCCACTTT
NA	TRBV2	TRBJ1-1	NA	CASVRTLNTEAFF	TGTGCCAGCGTCCGGACACTAAACACTGAAGCTTTCTTT
NA	TRBV7-2	TRBJ2-5	NA	CASSLVRGSRGQETQYF	TGTGCCAGCAGCTTAGTGAGGGGGTCGAGAGGGCAAGAGACCCAGTACTTC
TRBD2	TRBV27	TRBJ2-7	NA	CASSEAGVKSYEQYF	TGTGCCAGCAGTGAGGCGGGAGTGAAATCCTACGAGCAGTACTTC
TRBD2	TRBV7-2	TRBJ2-5	few	CASSLGVAGVQTQYF	TGTGCCAGCAGCTTAGGTGTAGCGGGGGTCCAGACCCAGTACTTC
TRBD1	TRBV19	TRBJ1-5	NA	CASSNLEGQGPGQPQHF	TGTGCCAGTAGCAATTTGGAAGGACAGGGGCCTGGTCAGCCCCAGCATTTT
NA	TRBV6-5	TRBJ1-6	NA	CASSYRGLHNSPLHF	TGTGCCAGCAGTTACCGCGGGCTTCATAATTCACCCCTCCACTTT
TRBD2	TRBV7-9	TRBJ2-5	NA	CASSPPGGVETQYF	TGTGCCAGCAGTCCCCCCGGGGGGGTGGAGACCCAGTACTTC
NA	TRBV29-1	TRBJ2-1	NA	CSAKGGGRSYNEQFF	TGCAGCGCCAAAGGGGGGGGGCGGTCCTACAATGAGCAGTTCTTC
NA	TRBV19	TRBJ1-2	NA	CASIAGGTLTNYGYTF	TGTGCCAGTATCGCCGGCGGGACCCTGACTAACTATGGCTACACCTTC
NA	TRBV5-1	TRBJ1-5	NA	CASSLGGDGNQPQHF	TGCGCCAGCAGCTTGGGGGGCGACGGCAATCAGCCCCAGCATTTT
NA	TRBV7-9	TRBJ1-3	NA	CASSPDRSPGNTIYF	TGTGCCAGCAGCCCAGACAGGTCCCCTGGAAACACCATATATTTT
TRBD1	TRBV7-9	TRBJ2-1	once	CASSLFTGVYEQFF	TGTGCCAGCAGCTTATTTACAGGGGTTTATGAGCAGTTCTTC
TRBD1	TRBV27	TRBJ1-1	NA	CASSTRTGVNTEAFF	TGTGCCAGCAGTACCCGGACAGGGGTGAACACTGAAGCTTTCTTT
NA	TRBV4-1	TRBJ1-1	NA	CASSQVVQNTEAFF	TGCGCCAGCAGCCAAGTAGTTCAGAACACTGAAGCTTTCTTT
NA	TRBV7-3	TRBJ2-1	NA	CASSLRRDSYNEQFF	TGTGCCAGCAGCTTAAGAAGAGACAGCTACAATGAGCAGTTCTTC
TRBD1	TRBV28	TRBJ1-2	few	CASSRTGTFYGYTF	TGTGCCAGCAGTAGGACAGGGACATTCTATGGCTACACCTTC
NA	TRBV7-2	TRBJ1-5	NA	CASSRVAGRQPQHF	TGTGCCAGCAGCCGTGTGGCAGGGCGCCAGCCCCAGCATTTT
TRBD2	TRBV19	TRBJ2-5	NA	CASSPKWTSGRDKETQYF	TGTGCCAGTAGCCCCAAGTGGACTAGCGGGAGAGATAAGGAGACCCAGTACTTC
TRBD1	TRBV27	TRBJ1-1	NA	CASRPGQGSLTGEAFF	TGTGCCAGTCGGCCCGGACAGGGGAGTTTAACCGGCGAAGCTTTCTTT
NA	TRBV28	TRBJ1-5	NA	CASRPDTLWSDQPQHF	TGTGCCAGCAGACCCGACACTTTATGGTCAGATCAGCCCCAGCATTTT
TRBD1	TRBV30	TRBJ1-1	NA	CAWSVRGGTGVHTEAFF	TGTGCCTGGAGTGTACGGGGGGGGACAGGGGTCCACACTGAAGCTTTCTTT
TRBD1	TRBV7-2	TRBJ1-3	NA	CASSLIAGGGTIYF	TGTGCCAGCAGCTTAATAGCAGGGGGAGGCACCATATATTTT
NA	TRBV11-1	TRBJ2-1	NA	CASSLTQSSYNEQFF	TGTGCCAGCAGCCTAACACAGAGCTCCTACAATGAGCAGTTCTTC
NA	TRBV6-4	TRBJ2-3	NA	CASSDGSASDTQYF	TGTGCCAGCAGTGACGGTAGCGCTTCAGATACGCAGTATTTT
TRBD1	TRBV19	TRBJ1-6	NA	CASTDTGTGVFSYNSPLHF	TGTGCCAGTACAGACACCGGGACAGGGGTGTTCTCCTATAATTCACCCCTCCACTTT
NA	TRBV6-5	TRBJ2-1	NA	CASRRAGDNEQFF	TGTGCCAGCAGGCGGGCAGGGGACAATGAGCAGTTCTTC
TRBD1	TRBV7-6	TRBJ2-3	NA	CASSSQPGGEGTDTQYF	TGTGCCAGCAGCTCACAACCAGGGGGCGAGGGCACAGATACGCAGTATTTT
NA	TRBV5-6	TRBJ1-4	NA	CASSLEQGVPTNEKLFF	TGTGCCAGCAGCTTGGAACAGGGAGTTCCAACTAATGAAAAACTGTTTTTT
TRBD1	TRBV28	TRBJ2-3	NA	CASSLSGGPTDTQYF	TGTGCCAGCAGTTTATCAGGGGGACCCACAGATACGCAGTATTTT
NA	TRBV6-5	TRBJ1-2	once	CASSYQGLGGYTF	TGTGCCAGCAGTTACCAGGGGCTCGGTGGCTACACCTTC
NA	TRBV11-2	TRBJ1-1	few	CASSARVNTEAFF	TGTGCCAGCAGCGCCCGGGTGAACACTGAAGCTTTCTTT
TRBD2	TRBV18	TRBJ2-3	NA	CASSPTSGDTDTQYF	TGTGCCAGCTCACCTACTAGCGGGGACACAGATACGCAGTATTTT
NA	TRBV18	TRBJ2-1	NA	CASSPSGVYNEQFF	TGTGCCAGCTCACCATCAGGGGTATACAATGAGCAGTTCTTC
TRBD1	TRBV4-1	TRBJ1-2	NA	CASSQVSGTVPYGYTF	TGCGCCAGCAGCCAAGTGTCCGGGACAGTGCCGTATGGCTACACCTTC
TRBD1	TRBV7-9	TRBJ1-4	NA	CASSLVQGENEKLFF	TGTGCCAGCAGCTTGGTTCAGGGGGAGAATGAAAAACTGTTTTTT
TRBD1	TRBV19	TRBJ2-7	NA	CASSFGTEVNEQYF	TGTGCCAGTAGTTTCGGGACAGAAGTCAACGAGCAGTACTTC
NA	TRBV5-1	TRBJ1-4	NA	CASSPREGEGYEKLFF	TGCGCCAGCAGCCCGAGAGAGGGGGAGGGATATGAAAAACTGTTTTTT
TRBD1	TRBV6-5	TRBJ1-1	NA	CASSFTGGGNTEAFF	TGTGCCAGCAGTTTTACAGGGGGGGGGAACACTGAAGCTTTCTTT
NA	TRBV7-9	TRBJ2-2	NA	CASSKIDINTGELFF	TGTGCCAGCAGCAAAATCGACATCAACACCGGGGAGCTGTTTTTT
TRBD1	TRBV5-1	TRBJ2-1	NA	CASSFSTGTGNEQFF	TGCGCCAGCAGTTTCAGTACCGGGACAGGGAATGAGCAGTTCTTC
TRBD2	TRBV30	TRBJ2-7	once	CAWSSMGLAGPLRVYEQYF	TGTGCCTGGAGTTCTATGGGCCTAGCGGGACCCCTTCGGGTTTACGAGCAGTACTTC